This T cell receptor beta chain is drawn from a study of cytomegalovirus exposure and HLA in healthy donors. The study's findings and limits: Reportedly, diagnosis of cytomegalovirus status by the classifier showed high specificity and sensitivity.

60 Vbeta and 13 Jbeta primers were used in PCR. The table came from immunoSEQ multiplex PCR; TCRdb's copy has only in-frame clones and leaves some out. The sample holds roughly 130,000 clones, about 80% seen once. About this clone itself: Its specificity is not known.

With 8 bases removed from V and 7 bases from J, the gap between germline ends came to 12 bases. This CDR3 region has 12 residues. Germline assignment: CDR1 MGHDK and CDR2 SYGVNS. The origin of this receptor is a male donor in good health and CMV-seropositive. V is TRBV25-1 and J is TRBJ2-1, with D hard to call. Sample: PBMCs. CDR3 protein: CASYDRDNEQFF. CDR3 nucleotide sequence: TGTGCCAGCTACGATCGCGATAATGAGCAGTTCTTC.